This note documents a single T cell receptor (beta chain) sequence. Its antigen remains unidentified. The record originates from a study of cytomegalovirus exposure and HLA in healthy donors. At the level of the study: Later, an analysis reported that the approximately 120 validation repertoires had used the same platform as the approximately 670 first-cohort repertoires. Study results and caveats: Subsequent analysis revealed that first-cohort TCR clusters tended to co-occur in the approximately 120 validation repertoires.

The germline gives CDR1 SGHAT, CDR2 FQDESV (reference sequence). Trimming shortened V by 2 bases and J by 4 bases, and 8 bases separated the two germline ends. This CDR3 is built from 13 residues. Produced via immunoSEQ multiplex PCR; TCRdb's table is partial and in-frame only. The sample lists 65,000 to 95,000 clones, over 85% occurring once. The chain couples TRBV11-1 to TRBJ2-5; TRBD1 might be the D (5 bases). Material for sequencing was PBMCs. The clonotype originates from a woman younger than 45 in good health and CMV-seronegative. This CDR3 is CASSLIRGETQYF. The CDR3 DNA follows: TGTGCCAGCAGCTTAATTAGGGGAGAGACCCAGTACTTC. Complete variable domain (other parts from reference TRBV11-1 and TRBJ2-5): EAEVAQSPRYKITEKSQAVAFWCDPISGHATLYWYRQILGQGPELLVQFQDESVVDDSQLPKDRFSAERLKGVDSTLKIQPAELGDSAMYLCASSLIRGETQYFGPGTRLLVL.